What follows is one TCR beta chain and its context. Its antigen is unknown. Just one base apart from a much larger clone, this may be a read error. The data are from a study of Graves' ophthalmopathy and Graves' hyperthyroidism (dated by TCRdb to the late 2010s). With respect to the entire study: Peripheral blood was collected at initial diagnosis, before any treatment. The study used signatures of the TCR beta repertoire to tell Graves' ophthalmopathy apart from Graves' hyperthyroidism and to predict which patients would progress to ophthalmopathy. In total, 135 blood samples were TCR-sequenced: some 43 ophthalmopathy, approximately 80 hyperthyroidism and some 17 hyperthyroidism-to-ophthalmopathy patients. To explore V-J signatures that separate ophthalmopathy from hyperthyroidism, a discovery set of about 96 patients was enrolled, consisting of approximately 44 with ophthalmopathy and about 60 with stable hyperthyroidism. For independent validation, a separate cohort was made up of fewer than 20 hyperthyroidism patients plus 17 patients who later progressed from hyperthyroidism to ophthalmopathy. In about six hyperthyroidism patients, T-cell repertoires of thyroid tissue and blood were compared. Once sampling was done, hyperthyroidism patients were given methimazole at a starting dose of 30 mg daily, while ophthalmopathy patients were given high-dose intravenous methylprednisolone. The investigation overall reported the following: Most expanded thyroid clonotypes with frequency above 0.001 were also detected in blood, suggesting blood repertoires may reflect the thyroid immune response. No statistical method was used to predetermine the sample size, and group allocation was not hidden from the investigators. In validation, the model predicted ophthalmopathy progression with about 70% sensitivity and 72% to 80% specificity; 12 predicted patients were CT-confirmed with GO in a median of around 6 months. In cross-validation, the 13-signature model distinguished ophthalmopathy from stable hyperthyroidism with just over 85% sensitivity and approximately 81% specificity, while in the test set the corresponding values were about 80% and 75%.

Ophthalmopathy patients had moderately to severely active disease, Clinical Activity Score of at least 3, NOSPECS grade of at least 4, and disease duration under 3 months. Patients with other autoimmune diseases, uncontrolled infections, pregnancy or lactation were excluded from the study. Clinical symptoms, serum thyroxine, TRAb, thyroid ultrasound and orbital computed tomography formed the basis of the diagnosis. Ficoll-Paque density gradient centrifugation was used to isolate PBMCs from approximately 10 ml of fresh peripheral blood. Total RNA was extracted with Trizol reagent and quality-checked on an Agilent 2100 Bioanalyzer. For repertoire sequencing, TCR beta CDR3 regions were amplified from RNA transcripts. The first round of RT-PCR was done with HTBI primers and the Qiagen OneStep RT-PCR kit, and was followed by a second round of multiplex PCR, then size selection and purification. Libraries were sequenced on an Illumina HiSeq2000 using paired-end 100 bp reads. From the authors' description of their analysis: SOAPnuke was used for read processing, and reads with adapters, uncalled bases, a mean Phred below 15, or no exact constant-primer or identifier match were discarded. COPE v1.2.5 was used to merge high-quality paired reads. Unique nucleotide sequences were defined as clonotypes and aligned to IMGT TRB V, D and J references using MiTCR v1.1. The analysis was limited to V-J combinations with a frequency above 0.0001, which together covered approximately 99% of repertoires. For each V-J combination, a TCR clonal expansion and chaos score was defined as the ratio of F50 clonal expansion to chaos observed in the TCRdist matrix. Welch's t-statistics and random forest were used to reduce features to more than ten V-J combinations, which were fed into a naive Bayes classifier. Thyroid-blood repertoire similarity was quantified with the Morisita-Horn index. TCRdb reprocessing: public reads trimmed at Q25 with fastp, clones called with MiXCR, in-frame beta chains kept. Every distinct CDR3 protein forms one entry, paired with its most common genes and DNA. The V and J calls shown here were made by TCRdb, not taken from the authors' results. The sample profile shows about 740,000 distinct CDR3 sequences; 40% of them were found once. The leading ten clones occupy approximately 46% of the sample.

Trimming costs V 6 bases and J 0 bases, and their ends lie 11 bases apart. The CDR3, cysteine through phenylalanine, is 14 amino acids long. Only the CDR3 part of the read is kept: 42 bases, read in frame from the first base. CDR1 and CDR2 are read off the germline V gene (reference sequence) as LNHDA and SQIVND. This chain joins TRBV19 to TRBJ1-1; a tentative D match to TRBD1 spans 5 bases. This receptor was obtained from an adult man with Graves' ophthalmopathy. Sequences were obtained from peripheral blood. The nucleotide sequence reads TGTGCCAGTAGGATCGGGGCAGTGAACACTGAAGCTTTCTTT. The encoded protein is CASRIGAVNTEAFF.